A single sample is the source of the 2 T cell receptor beta chains below, sequenced in a study of blood T cell repertoires in COVID-19. Clones were read by immunoSEQ multiplex PCR, and TCRdb kept only the in-frame ones, dropping some. This sample has roughly 200,000 clones, with about three quarters found just once. Sequenced: peripheral blood. These receptors were taken from a woman in her fifties or sixties with active or convalescent COVID-19.

The chain couples TRBV7-8 to TRBJ2-1, with D possibly being TRBD1 or TRBD2 (7 bases each). Trimming pared 5 bases from V and 8 bases from J, leaving 16 bases between. Looked up from germline, CDR1 is SGHVS and CDR2 is FQNEAQ. This CDR3 is built from 14 residues. The CDR3 reads CASSQGGWQDEQFF. The CDR3 DNA reads as TGTGCCAGCAGCCAGGGGGGGTGGCAGGATGAGCAGTTCTTC. The full variable domain, completed using reference TRBV7-8 and TRBJ2-1, is GAGVSQSPRYKVAKRGQDVALRCDPISGHVSLFWYQQALGQGPEFLTYFQNEAQLDKSGLPSDRFFAERPEGSVSTLKIQRTQQEDSAVYLCASSQGGWQDEQFFGPGTRLTVL.

The V and J genes are TRBV7-8 and TRBJ2-1; 11 bases map to TRBD1. The CDR3 runs to 16 residues. The germline CDR1 and CDR2 sequences are SGHVS and FQNEAQ. With 5 bases clipped from V and 4 bases from J, the junction kept 7 bases outside the gene matches. CDR3 sequence: CASSPGTGGNYNEQFF. The DNA of the CDR3 is TGTGCCAGCAGCCCCGGGACAGGGGGTAATTACAATGAGCAGTTCTTC.